This T cell receptor beta chain is drawn from a study of blood T cell repertoires in COVID-19. In its sample, this clone was seen a few times. Germline V gene sequence: CDR1 PRHDT, CDR2 FYEKMQ (reference sequence). V was shortened by 5 bases and J by 4 bases, with 12 bases between the two germline ends. This CDR3 is built from 13 residues. Assay used: immunoSEQ multiplex PCR; TCRdb lists only in-frame clones, some missing. The table shows approximately 240,000 clones, with approximately 85% occurring only once. Sequencing used peripheral blood. The sequence was obtained from a man in his forties or fifties who had recovered from COVID-19. V gene TRBV13 combines with J gene TRBJ2-7, with D tentatively TRBD1 (5 bases). CDR3 coding DNA: TGTGCCAGCAGCACCAGGGTATTATACGAGCAGTACTTC. It translates to CASSTRVLYEQYF.